This TCR beta chain is from a study of T cell responses to AZD1222 COVID-19 vaccine. Regarding the study as a whole: There were vaccine-associated CD4 TCRs across spike, dominant at 160-218 and 743-854.

Using immunoSEQ multiplex PCR, the repertoire was profiled, and TCRdb retains in-frame clones only, with some absent. The table has 90,000 to 95,000 clones, approximately 90% seen once; the top ten hold over 20%. Trimming left V 7 bases short and J 7 bases short, with 20 bases between. The germline CDR1 and CDR2 sequences are LNHDA and SQIVND (reference sequence). The CDR3 is made up of 15 amino acids. A note on this clone: Antigen unknown.

Material: peripheral blood, obtained on day 0 of AZD1222 vaccination. This receptor was identified in an adult in good health. The chain employs TRBV19 and TRBJ1-5; D gene ambiguous. CDR3 region: CASIGLGTPQQPQHF. Written as DNA, the CDR3 is TGTGCCAGTATCGGGCTGGGTACACCCCAGCAGCCCCAGCATTTT.